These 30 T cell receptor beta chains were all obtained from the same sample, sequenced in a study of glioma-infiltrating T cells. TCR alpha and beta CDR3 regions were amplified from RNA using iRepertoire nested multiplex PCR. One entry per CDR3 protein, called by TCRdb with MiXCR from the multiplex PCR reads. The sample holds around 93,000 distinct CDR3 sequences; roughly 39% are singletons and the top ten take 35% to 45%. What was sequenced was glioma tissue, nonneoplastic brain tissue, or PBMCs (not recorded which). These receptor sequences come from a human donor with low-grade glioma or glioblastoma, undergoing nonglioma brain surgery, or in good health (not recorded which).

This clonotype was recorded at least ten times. Written as DNA, the CDR3 is TGTGCCAGCAGCGGGAGGATGGCCTACGAGCAGTACTTC. It encodes CASSGRMAYEQYF. The chain joins TRBV12-3 or TRBV12-4 to TRBJ2-7; 7 bases fit TRBD2. V shed 6 bases, J shed 2 bases, and the junction held 4 bases outside the gene matches. The CDR3 is made up of 13 amino acids.

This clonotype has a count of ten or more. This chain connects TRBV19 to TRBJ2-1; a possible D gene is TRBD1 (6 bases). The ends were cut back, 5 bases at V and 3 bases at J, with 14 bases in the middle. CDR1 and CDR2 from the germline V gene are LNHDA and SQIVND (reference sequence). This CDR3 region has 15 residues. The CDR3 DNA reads TGTGCCAGTAGTTCCCCCGGGACAAACTACAATGAGCAGTTCTTC. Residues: CASSSPGTNYNEQFF.

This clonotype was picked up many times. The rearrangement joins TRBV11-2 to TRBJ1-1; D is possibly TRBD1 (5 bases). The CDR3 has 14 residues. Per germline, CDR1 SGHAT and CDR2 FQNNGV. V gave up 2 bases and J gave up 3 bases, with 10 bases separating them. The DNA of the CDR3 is TGTGCCAGCAGCTTAAGCCCCAGGGACACTGAAGCTTTCTTT. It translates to CASSLSPRDTEAFF.

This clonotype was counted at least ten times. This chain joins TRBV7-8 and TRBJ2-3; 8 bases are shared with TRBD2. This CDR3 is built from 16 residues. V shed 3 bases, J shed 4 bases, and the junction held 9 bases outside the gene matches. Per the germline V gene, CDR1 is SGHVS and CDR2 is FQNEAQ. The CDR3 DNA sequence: TGTGCCAGCAGCTTTCGTAGCGGGATGGCCGCAGATACGCAGTATTTT. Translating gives CASSFRSGMAADTQYF.

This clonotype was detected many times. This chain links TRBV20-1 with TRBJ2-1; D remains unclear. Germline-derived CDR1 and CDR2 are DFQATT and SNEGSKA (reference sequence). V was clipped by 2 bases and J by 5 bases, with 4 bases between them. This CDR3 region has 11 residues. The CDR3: CSARRNNEQFF. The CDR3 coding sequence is TGCAGTGCTAGAAGAAACAATGAGCAGTTCTTC.

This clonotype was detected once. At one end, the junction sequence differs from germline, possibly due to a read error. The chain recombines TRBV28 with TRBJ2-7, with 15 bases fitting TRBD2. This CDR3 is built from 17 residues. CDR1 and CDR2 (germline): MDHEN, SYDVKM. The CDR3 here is CASSSTRTSGGADEQHF. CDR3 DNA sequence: TGTGCCAGCAGTTCAACCCGGACTAGCGGGGGGGCAGACGAGCAGCACTTC.

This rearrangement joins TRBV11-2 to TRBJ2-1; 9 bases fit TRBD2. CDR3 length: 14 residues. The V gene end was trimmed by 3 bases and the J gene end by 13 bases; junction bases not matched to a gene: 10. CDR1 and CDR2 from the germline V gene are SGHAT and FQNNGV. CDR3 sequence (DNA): TGTGCCAGCAGCTTGTTCTCAGCGGGGGGTTTTCAGTTCTTC. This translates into CASSLFSAGGFQFF.

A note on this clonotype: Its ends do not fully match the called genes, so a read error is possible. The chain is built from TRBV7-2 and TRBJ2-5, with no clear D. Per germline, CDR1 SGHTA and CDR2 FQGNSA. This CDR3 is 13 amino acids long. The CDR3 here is CASNLAFQGTQYF. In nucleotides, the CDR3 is TGTGCCAGCAACTTAGCTTTTCAAGGGACCCAGTACTTC. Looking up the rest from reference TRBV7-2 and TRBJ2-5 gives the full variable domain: GAGVSQSPSNKVTEKGKDVELRCDPISGHTALYWYRQSLGQGLEFLIYFQGNSAPDKSGLPSDRFSAERTGGSVSTLTIQRTQQEDSAVYLCASNLAFQGTQYFGPGTRLLVL.

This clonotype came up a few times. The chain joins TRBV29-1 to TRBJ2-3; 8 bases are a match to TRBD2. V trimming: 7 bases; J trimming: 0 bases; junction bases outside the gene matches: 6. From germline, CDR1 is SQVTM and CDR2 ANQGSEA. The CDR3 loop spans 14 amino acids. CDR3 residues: CSAELAESTDTQYF. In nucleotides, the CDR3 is TGCAGCGCCGAACTAGCGGAGAGCACAGATACGCAGTATTTT.

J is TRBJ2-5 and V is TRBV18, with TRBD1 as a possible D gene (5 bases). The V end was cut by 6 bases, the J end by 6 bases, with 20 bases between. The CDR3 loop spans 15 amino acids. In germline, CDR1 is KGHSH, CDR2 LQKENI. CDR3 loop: CASSPQLWGEKTQYF. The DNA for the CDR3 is TGTGCCAGCTCTCCCCAGTTATGGGGCGAAAAGACCCAGTACTTC.

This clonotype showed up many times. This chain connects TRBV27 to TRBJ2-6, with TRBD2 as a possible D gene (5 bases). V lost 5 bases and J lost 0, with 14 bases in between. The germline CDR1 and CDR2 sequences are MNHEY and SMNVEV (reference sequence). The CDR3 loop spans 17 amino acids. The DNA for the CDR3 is TGTGCCAGCAGTCCCCGAGGAGGATACTCTGGGGCCAACGTCCTGACTTTC. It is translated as CASSPRGGYSGANVLTF.

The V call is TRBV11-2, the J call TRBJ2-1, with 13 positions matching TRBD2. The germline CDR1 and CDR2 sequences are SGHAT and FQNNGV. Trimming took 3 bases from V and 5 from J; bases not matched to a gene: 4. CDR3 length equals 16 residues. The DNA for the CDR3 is TGTGCCAGCAGCTTCGCGGGACTAGCGGGAAACAATGAGCAGTTCTTC. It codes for CASSFAGLAGNNEQFF.

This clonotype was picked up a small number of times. The CDR3, as DNA: TGTGCCAGCAGCGTAACAGGGTCCTACGAGCAGTACTTC. Translated, it gives CASSVTGSYEQYF. J is TRBJ2-7 and V is TRBV9; D might be TRBD1 (6 bases). Germline loops: CDR1 SGDLS, CDR2 YYNGEE. V was cut by 1 base and J by 1 base, with 6 bases left in between. This CDR3 has 13 residues.

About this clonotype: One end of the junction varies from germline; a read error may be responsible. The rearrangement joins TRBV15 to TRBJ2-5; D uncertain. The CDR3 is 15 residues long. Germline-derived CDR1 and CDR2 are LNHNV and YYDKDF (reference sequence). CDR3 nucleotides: TGTGCCACCAGCAGAGATCTGGTTAGGCAAGAGACACAGTACTTC. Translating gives CATSRDLVRQETQYF. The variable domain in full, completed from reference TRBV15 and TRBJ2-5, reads DAMVIQNPRYQVTQFGKPVTLSCSQTLNHNVMYWYQQKSSQAPKLLFHYYDKDFNNEADTPDNFQSRRPNTSFCFLDIRSPGLGDTAMYLCATSRDLVRQETQYFGPGTRLLVL.

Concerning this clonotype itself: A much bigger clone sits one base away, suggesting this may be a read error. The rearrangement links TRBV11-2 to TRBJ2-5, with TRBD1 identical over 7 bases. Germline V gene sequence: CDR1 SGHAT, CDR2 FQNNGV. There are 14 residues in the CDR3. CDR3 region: CASSYRDSQGTQYF. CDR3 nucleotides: TGTGCCAGCAGCTACCGGGACAGCCAAGGGACCCAGTACTTC.

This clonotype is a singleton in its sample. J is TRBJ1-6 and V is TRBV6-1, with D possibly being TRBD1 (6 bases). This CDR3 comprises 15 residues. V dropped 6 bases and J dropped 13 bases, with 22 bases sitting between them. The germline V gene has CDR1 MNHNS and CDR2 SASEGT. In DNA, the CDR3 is TGTGCCAGCAGCGAAACAGGGACTAGCAATCAGCCCCTCCACTTT. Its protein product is CASSETGTSNQPLHF.

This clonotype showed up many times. CDR3 amino acids: CSAEGISSYNEQFF. The CDR3 DNA follows: TGCAGCGCCGAGGGGATTAGCTCCTACAATGAGCAGTTCTTC. The chain employs TRBV29-1 and TRBJ2-1; D is possibly TRBD1 or TRBD2 (5 bases each). Germline V gene lookup returns CDR1 SQVTM and CDR2 ANQGSEA. The CDR3 runs to 14 residues. The ends were cut back, 7 bases at V and 0 bases at J, with 13 bases in the middle.

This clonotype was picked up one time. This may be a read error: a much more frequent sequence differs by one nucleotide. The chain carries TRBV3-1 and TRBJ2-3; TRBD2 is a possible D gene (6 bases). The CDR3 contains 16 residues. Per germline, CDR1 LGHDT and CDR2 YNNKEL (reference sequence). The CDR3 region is CASSGGDGGRPDTRYF. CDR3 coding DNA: TGTGCCAGCAGCGGGGGTGATGGGGGGAGGCCAGATACGCGGTATTTT.

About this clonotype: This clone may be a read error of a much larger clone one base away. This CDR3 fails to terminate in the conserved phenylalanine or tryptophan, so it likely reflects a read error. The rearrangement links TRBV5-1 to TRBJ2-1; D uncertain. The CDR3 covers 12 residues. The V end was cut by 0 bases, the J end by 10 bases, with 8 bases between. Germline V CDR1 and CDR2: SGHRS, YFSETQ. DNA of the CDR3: TGCGCCAGCAGCTTGGCGAATCAAGAGCAGTTCCTC. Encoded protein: CASSLANQEQFL.

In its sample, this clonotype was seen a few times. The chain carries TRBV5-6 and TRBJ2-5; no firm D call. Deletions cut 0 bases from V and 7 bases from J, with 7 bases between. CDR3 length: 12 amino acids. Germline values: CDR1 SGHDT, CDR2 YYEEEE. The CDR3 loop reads CASSLASGTQYF. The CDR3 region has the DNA TGTGCCAGCAGCTTGGCCTCCGGGACCCAGTACTTC.

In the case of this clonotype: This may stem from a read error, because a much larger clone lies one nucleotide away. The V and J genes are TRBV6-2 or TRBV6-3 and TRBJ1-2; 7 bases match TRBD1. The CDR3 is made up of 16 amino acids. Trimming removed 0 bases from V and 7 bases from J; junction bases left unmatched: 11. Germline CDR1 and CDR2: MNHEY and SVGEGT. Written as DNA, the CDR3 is TGTGCCAGCAGTTACTCGCTGCGACAGGGCCAATTTGGCTACACCTTC. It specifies CASSYSLRQGQFGYTF.

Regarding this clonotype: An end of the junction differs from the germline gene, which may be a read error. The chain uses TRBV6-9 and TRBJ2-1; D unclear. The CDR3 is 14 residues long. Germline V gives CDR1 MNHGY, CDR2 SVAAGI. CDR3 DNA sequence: TGTTCCAGCAGTTACCACGACCGATCAAATGATCAGTTCTTC. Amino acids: CSSSYHDRSNDQFF.

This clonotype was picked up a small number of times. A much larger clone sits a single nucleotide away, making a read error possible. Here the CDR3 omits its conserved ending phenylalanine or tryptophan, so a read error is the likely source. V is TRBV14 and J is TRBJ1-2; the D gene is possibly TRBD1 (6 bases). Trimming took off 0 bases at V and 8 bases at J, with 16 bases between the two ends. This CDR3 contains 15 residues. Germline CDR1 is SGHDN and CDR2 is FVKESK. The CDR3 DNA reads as TGTGCCAGCAGCCAAGAAGGTTGGACAGAGAAAGGCTACACCTAC. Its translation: CASSQEGWTEKGYTY.

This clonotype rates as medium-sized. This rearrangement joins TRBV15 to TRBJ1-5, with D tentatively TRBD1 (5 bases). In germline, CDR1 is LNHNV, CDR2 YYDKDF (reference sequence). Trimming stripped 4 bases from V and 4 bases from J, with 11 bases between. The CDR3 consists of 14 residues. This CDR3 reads CATSMPRENQPQHF. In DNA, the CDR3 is TGTGCCACCAGCATGCCCAGGGAGAATCAGCCCCAGCATTTT. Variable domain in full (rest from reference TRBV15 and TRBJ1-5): DAMVIQNPRYQVTQFGKPVTLSCSQTLNHNVMYWYQQKSSQAPKLLFHYYDKDFNNEADTPDNFQSRRPNTSFCFLDIRSPGLGDTAMYLCATSMPRENQPQHFGDGTRLSIL.

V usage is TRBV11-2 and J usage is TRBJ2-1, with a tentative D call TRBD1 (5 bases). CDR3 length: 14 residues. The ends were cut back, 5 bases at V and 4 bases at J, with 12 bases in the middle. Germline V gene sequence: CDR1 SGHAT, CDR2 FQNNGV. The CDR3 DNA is TGTGCCAGCAGCCTGGACACGGTATACAATGAGCAGTTCTTC. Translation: CASSLDTVYNEQFF.

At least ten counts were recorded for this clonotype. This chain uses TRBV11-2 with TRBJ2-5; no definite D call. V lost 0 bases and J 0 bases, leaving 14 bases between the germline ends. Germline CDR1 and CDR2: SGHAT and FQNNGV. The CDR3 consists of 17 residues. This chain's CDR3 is CASSLDGGPKYQETQYF. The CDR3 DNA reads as TGTGCCAGCAGCTTAGATGGTGGGCCCAAGTACCAAGAGACCCAGTACTTC.

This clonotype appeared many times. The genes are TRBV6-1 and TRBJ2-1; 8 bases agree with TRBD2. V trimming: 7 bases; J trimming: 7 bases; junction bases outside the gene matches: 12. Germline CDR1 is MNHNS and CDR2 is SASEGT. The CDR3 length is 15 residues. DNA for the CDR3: TGTGCCAGCACCCAGCGGCGGGGGGCAGGGAATGAGCAGTTCTTC. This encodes CASTQRRGAGNEQFF.

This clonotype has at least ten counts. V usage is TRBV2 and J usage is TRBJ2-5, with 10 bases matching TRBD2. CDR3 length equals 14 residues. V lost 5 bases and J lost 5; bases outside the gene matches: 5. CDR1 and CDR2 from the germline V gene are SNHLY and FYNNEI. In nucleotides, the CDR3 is TGTGCCAGCAGTTTTAGCGGGGGGACGGAGACCCAGTACTTC. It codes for CASSFSGGTETQYF.

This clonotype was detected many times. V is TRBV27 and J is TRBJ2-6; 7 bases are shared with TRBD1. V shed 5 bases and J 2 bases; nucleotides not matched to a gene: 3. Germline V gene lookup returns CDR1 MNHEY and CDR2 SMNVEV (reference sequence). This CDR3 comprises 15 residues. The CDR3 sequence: CASSTGTAGANVLTF. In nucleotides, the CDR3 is TGTGCCAGCAGTACTGGGACAGCTGGGGCCAACGTCCTGACTTTC.

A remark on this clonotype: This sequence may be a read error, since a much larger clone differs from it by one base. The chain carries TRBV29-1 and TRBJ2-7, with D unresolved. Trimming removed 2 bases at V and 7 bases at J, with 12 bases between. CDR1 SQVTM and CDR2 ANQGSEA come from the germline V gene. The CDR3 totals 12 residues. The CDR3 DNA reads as TGCAGCGTTGAATGGCAGCACAATGAGCAGTACTTC. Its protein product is CSVEWQHNEQYF.